This T cell receptor beta chain stems from a study of T and B cells in COVID-19 patients. In the study overall: Most recovered patients had mild to moderate COVID-19 treated as outpatients.

TRB rearrangements were amplified by multiplex PCR with BIOMED2 TRB-A/B primers. TCRdb reprocessed the multiplex PCR reads with MiXCR, giving one entry per CDR3 protein. The sample records over 1,000 distinct CDR3 sequences, 25% to 30% being singletons. This clonotype is classed as medium-sized. The antigen is undetermined. Blood genomic DNA input for TRB amplification was roughly 250-550 ng. This CDR3 is 14 amino acids long. Trimming took off 9 bases at V and 1 base at J, with 15 bases between the two ends. Germline V CDR1 and CDR2: LNHDA, SQIVND (reference sequence). The study's findings and limits: CD4+, regulatory T cell, CD8+ and sorted SARS-CoV-2-responsive or tetramer+ T cells were not yet sequenced. There were 2,000 to 3,000 TCR clusters exclusive to the recovered cohort, a few dozen with low generation probability.

This chain connects TRBV19 to TRBJ1-1; D is possibly TRBD1 (5 bases). The TCR sequence derives from a human donor with active COVID-19. Sequenced sample: blood. The CDR3 loop reads CASWEGVANTEAFF. The CDR3 coding sequence is TGTGCCAGCTGGGAAGGGGTGGCGAACACTGAAGCTTTCTTT.